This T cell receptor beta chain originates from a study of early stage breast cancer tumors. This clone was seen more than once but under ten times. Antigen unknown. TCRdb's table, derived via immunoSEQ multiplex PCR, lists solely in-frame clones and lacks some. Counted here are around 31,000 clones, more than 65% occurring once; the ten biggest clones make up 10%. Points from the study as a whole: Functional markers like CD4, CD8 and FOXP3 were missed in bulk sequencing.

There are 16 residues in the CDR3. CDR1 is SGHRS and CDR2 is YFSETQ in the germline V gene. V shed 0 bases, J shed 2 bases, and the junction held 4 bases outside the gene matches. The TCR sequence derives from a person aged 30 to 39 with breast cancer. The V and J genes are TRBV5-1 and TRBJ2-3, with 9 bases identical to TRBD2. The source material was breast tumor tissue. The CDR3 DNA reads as TGCGCCAGCAGCTTGGTTCTAGCGGGGACCACAGATACGCAGTATTTT. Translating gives CASSLVLAGTTDTQYF.